What follows is one T cell receptor beta chain and its context. This sample is drawn from a study of blood T cells in healthy people across ages. A sample-barcoded 5' primer and a J-beta primer mix were used in a second PCR of about 7 to 12 cycles. TCRdb processed the 5' RACE reads anew with MiXCR; each CDR3 protein has one entry. The sample has roughly 1.5 million distinct CDR3 sequences, roughly 43% seen once. The CDR3 is made up of 16 amino acids. Germline lookup yields CDR1 SGHDT and CDR2 YYEEEE. V lost 6 bases to trimming and J lost 0 bases, with 13 bases between them. The sample comprised blood. The TCR originated in a woman aged 18-35 years in good health. The chain joins TRBV5-6 to TRBJ1-6; D gene unclear. The CDR3 nucleotides read TGTGCCAGCACCTCTCTTGGGGACTCCTATAATTCACCCCTCCACTTT. It translates to CASTSLGDSYNSPLHF.